Each of the 28 T cell receptor beta chains below was sequenced from the same sample in a study of read filtering for tumor transcriptome and immune sequencing. The library was built from 400 ng RNA with molecular barcoded adaptors for alpha/delta and beta/gamma chains. TCRdb re-analysed the reads in MiXCR, keeping a single row per CDR3 protein. Found here are some 46,000 distinct CDR3 sequences, around 12% of them singletons; the top ten hold 14% to 15%. Source material: a population of CD138-negative cells sorted from bone marrow. Source of these receptors: a donor older than 35 with multiple myeloma.

This clonotype was counted many times. This sequence joins TRBV28 and TRBJ2-4; 8 bases map to TRBD2. V gave up 4 bases and J gave up 0 bases; unmatched junction bases: 5. In germline, CDR1 is MDHEN, CDR2 SYDVKM. The CDR3 totals 16 residues. As DNA, the CDR3 is TGTGCCAGCAGTTCCCCTAGCGGGCTAGCCAAAAACATTCAGTACTTC. It translates to CASSSPSGLAKNIQYF.

This clonotype has a count of ten or more. The chain links TRBV28 to TRBJ2-7, with a tentative D call TRBD2 (5 bases). CDR1 MDHEN and CDR2 SYDVKM come from the germline V gene. V lost 6 bases, J lost 0 bases, and 15 bases lay in between. CDR3 length: 15 amino acids. The CDR3 DNA reads as TGTGCCAGCAGCAATGCGGGCCATAGCTCCTACGAGCAGTACTTC. It codes for CASSNAGHSSYEQYF.

As to this clonotype: An end of the junction differs from the germline gene, which may be a read error. The V call is TRBV5-5, the J call TRBJ2-1; D is unclear. The CDR3 runs 13 residues. Germline CDR1 reads SGHKS; CDR2 reads YYEKEE (reference sequence). The CDR3 DNA is TGTGCCCGCAGCCCCGAAGGTGGCAATGAGCAGTTCTTC. Its translation: CARSPEGGNEQFF.

This clonotype was picked up many times. The chain links TRBV2 to TRBJ2-1; TRBD2 matches at 15 bases. Germline V gene lookup returns CDR1 SNHLY and CDR2 FYNNEI. V was pared by 9 bases and J by 12 bases, with 6 bases of the junction left unmatched. The CDR3 runs 13 residues. CDR3 loop: CARGGLAGGGQFF. The CDR3 DNA sequence: TGTGCCAGAGGGGGACTAGCGGGAGGCGGGCAGTTCTTC.

This clonotype has a count of ten or more. The chain couples TRBV18 to TRBJ2-3, with D perhaps matching TRBD1 (5 bases). V was clipped by 6 bases and J by 5 bases, with 6 bases between them. Per germline, CDR1 KGHSH and CDR2 LQKENI. This CDR3 has 11 amino acids. In DNA, the CDR3 is TGTGCCAGCTCGGGGCTAGATACGCAGTATTTT. This gives the protein CASSGLDTQYF.

This clonotype was counted at least ten times. The chain recombines TRBV28 with TRBJ2-7; 9 bases are a match to TRBD2. With V trimmed by 6 bases and J by 0 bases, 6 bases remained unmatched. Germline V gives CDR1 MDHEN, CDR2 SYDVKM. The CDR3 loop spans 15 amino acids. The CDR3 here is CASRLAGGSSYEQYF. DNA of the CDR3: TGTGCCAGCAGACTAGCGGGTGGGAGCTCCTACGAGCAGTACTTC.

There are many counts of this clonotype. The chain recombines TRBV13 with TRBJ2-1, with TRBD1 matching 9 bases. The J segment lost 4 bases and the V segment lost 4 bases, leaving 8 bases of the junction unmatched. Germline lookup yields CDR1 PRHDT and CDR2 FYEKMQ (reference sequence). The CDR3 consists of 16 residues. CDR3 protein: CASSSQAGQGYNEQFF. Written as DNA, the CDR3 is TGTGCCAGCAGCTCCCAGGCGGGACAGGGTTACAATGAGCAGTTCTTC.

This clonotype has a count of ten or more. This may come from a read error, since a much larger clone is one base off. The V gene is TRBV20-1, the J gene TRBJ2-1; no clear D. This CDR3 has 12 residues. Germline V lookup: CDR1 DFQATT, CDR2 SNEGSKA (reference sequence). The CDR3 reads CSPQPSYNGQFF. The CDR3 region has the DNA TGCAGTCCGCAACCTAGTTACAATGGGCAGTTCTTC.

Comment on this clonotype: With a much larger clone just one base away, this may be a read error. V usage is TRBV7-9 and J usage is TRBJ1-5; D unclear. The CDR3 covers 17 residues. V was shortened by 1 base and J by 0 bases, with 13 bases between the two germline ends. CDR1 and CDR2 from the germline V gene are SEHNR and FQNEAQ (reference sequence). The CDR3 DNA reads as TGTGCCAGCAGCTTAGGCTCGGCGAGGTATAGCAATCAGCCCCAGCATTTT. This translates into CASSLGSARYSNQPQHF.

This clonotype was observed a handful of times. CDR3 amino acids: CASSPQDPGADTQYF. Here the CDR3 DNA reads TGCGCCAGCAGCCCACAGGATCCCGGAGCAGATACGCAGTATTTT. This chain connects TRBV5-1 to TRBJ2-3; D perhaps matches TRBD1 (5 bases). Trimming removed 4 bases from V and 4 bases from J, with 16 bases in between. The CDR3 totals 15 residues. Germline V CDR1 and CDR2: SGHRS, YFSETQ.

The sample holds many counts of this clonotype. The chain uses TRBV20-1 and TRBJ2-1; 8 bases agree with TRBD2. V lost 1 base, J lost 9 bases, and 5 bases stayed unmatched. Germline V gene data show CDR1 as DFQATT and CDR2 as SNEGSKA (reference sequence). The CDR3 runs 13 residues. The CDR3 here is CSARGGSGIEQFF. The CDR3, as DNA: TGCAGTGCTAGAGGCGGTAGCGGGATTGAGCAGTTCTTC.

This clonotype was seen ten or more times. J is TRBJ2-7 and V is TRBV7-2, with D perhaps matching TRBD1 or TRBD2 (5 bases each). Germline-derived CDR1 and CDR2 are SGHTA and FQGNSA. The CDR3 totals 14 residues. V lost 3 bases and J lost 3, with 12 bases in between. This CDR3 is CASSFGTSSYEQYF. The CDR3 DNA reads TGTGCCAGCAGCTTCGGGACCTCTAGCTACGAGCAGTACTTC.

This clonotype has ten or more counts. The chain links TRBV11-3 to TRBJ2-2; TRBD2 matches at 10 bases. V dropped 4 bases and J dropped 3; count of bases not matched to a gene: 11. The CDR3 consists of 18 residues. Germline CDR1 is SGHNT and CDR2 is YENEEA. This chain's CDR3 is CASSSRLASGSHTGELFF. DNA of the CDR3: TGTGCCAGCAGCTCGCGGCTCGCTAGCGGGAGTCACACCGGGGAGCTGTTTTTT. Full variable domain (rest looked up from reference TRBV11-3 and TRBJ2-2): EAGVVQSPRYKIIEKKQPVAFWCNPISGHNTLYWYLQNLGQGPELLIRYENEEAVDDSQLPKDRFSAERLKGVDSTLKIQPAELGDSAVYLCASSSRLASGSHTGELFFGEGSRLTVL.

In regard to this clonotype: One end of the junction varies from germline; a read error may be responsible. J is TRBJ1-2 and V is TRBV7-9; D perhaps matches TRBD1 (6 bases). CDR3 length equals 13 residues. The germline gives CDR1 SEHNR, CDR2 FQNEAQ (reference sequence). The CDR3 DNA reads as TGTGCCTGCAGCCCCCGGGGGGGCGATGGGTACACCTTC. This encodes CACSPRGGDGYTF.

This clonotype was found many times. The J gene is TRBJ2-5, the V gene TRBV12-3 or TRBV12-4; 8 nucleotides agree with TRBD1. This CDR3 region has 14 residues. With V trimmed by 5 bases and J by 4 bases, 6 bases remained unmatched. DNA of the CDR3: TGTGCCAGCAGTCCTGACAGGGGAGCAGAGACCCAGTACTTC. Encoded protein: CASSPDRGAETQYF.

As concerns this clonotype: One base away lies a much larger clone, so this may be a sequencing read error. The chain recombines TRBV19 with TRBJ2-1, with D maybe TRBD2 (6 bases). The CDR3 is 14 amino acids. CDR1 LNHDA and CDR2 SQIVND come from the germline V gene (reference sequence). CDR3 amino acids: CASSIPGSPGERFF. CDR3 nucleotide sequence: TGTGCCAGTAGTATCCCAGGGTCGCCGGGAGAGCGGTTCTTC. The full variable domain, with the rest looked up from reference TRBV19 and TRBJ2-1, is DGGITQSPKYLFRKEGQNVTLSCEQNLNHDAMYWYRQDPGQGLRLIYYSQIVNDFQKGDIAEGYSVSREKKESFPLTVTSAQKNPTAFYLCASSIPGSPGERFFGPGTRLTVL.

This clonotype was seen ten or more times. The chain is built from TRBV19 and TRBJ2-3; 8 bases align to TRBD2. The trim removed 6 bases at V and 3 bases at J, leaving 8 bases unmatched. This CDR3 spans 15 amino acids. Germline V lookup: CDR1 LNHDA, CDR2 SQIVND (reference sequence). CDR3 nucleotides: TGTGCCAGTAGGTTCAGCGGGAGTGGTACAGATACGCAGTATTTT. Residues: CASRFSGSGTDTQYF.

The table lists this clonotype with many counts. The J gene is TRBJ2-1, the V gene TRBV29-1, with no clear D. CDR1 is SQVTM, CDR2 ANQGSEA, per germline. Deletions cut 7 bases from V and 4 bases from J, with 8 bases between. CDR3 length equals 11 residues. Written as DNA, the CDR3 is TGCAGCGGAAAGGAGTACAATGAGCAGTTCTTC. The encoded protein is CSGKEYNEQFF.

A few counts support this clonotype. The chain couples TRBV14 to TRBJ2-6; tentatively, D is TRBD2 (5 bases). Trimming stripped 4 bases from V and 2 bases from J, with 9 bases between. There are 15 residues in the CDR3. Germline CDR1 and CDR2: SGHDN and FVKESK. DNA of the CDR3: TGTGCCAGCAGCCCCCCCGGGGCTGGGGCCAACGTCCTGACTTTC. The encoded protein is CASSPPGAGANVLTF.

This clonotype was observed many times. Compared with germline, one end of the junction differs, possibly owing to a read error. The genes are TRBV20-1 and TRBJ2-7; D is undetermined. CDR3 length: 13 amino acids. Germline lookup yields CDR1 DFQATT and CDR2 SNEGSKA (reference sequence). The CDR3 loop reads CSASPRTANEQHF. The CDR3 nucleotides are TGCAGTGCCTCGCCCCGAACAGCGAACGAGCAGCACTTC.

The table lists this clonotype with many counts. The chain is built from TRBV18 and TRBJ2-1, with a tentative D call TRBD2 (6 bases). Trimming shortened V by 1 base and J by 5 bases, and 15 bases separated the two germline ends. The CDR3 loop spans 16 amino acids. Germline V gene lookup returns CDR1 KGHSH and CDR2 LQKENI. In DNA form, the CDR3 reads TGTGCCAGCTCACCACGTGGGGGGAGTAACAACAATGAGCAGTTCTTC. Protein sequence: CASSPRGGSNNNEQFF.

This clonotype has only a few counts. V usage is TRBV7-9 and J usage is TRBJ2-5; possible D gene TRBD1, 7 bases. Looked up from germline, CDR1 is SEHNR and CDR2 is FQNEAQ (reference sequence). The CDR3 is 12 residues long. For the CDR3, the DNA is TGTGCAGGGGGCGGGACAGAAGAGACCCAGTACTTC. This translates into CAGGGTEETQYF.

This clonotype was seen at least ten times. The rearrangement joins TRBV30 to TRBJ2-3; tentatively, D is TRBD1 or TRBD2 (5 bases each). CDR1 and CDR2 from the germline V gene are GTSNPN and SVGIG (reference sequence). The CDR3 is 13 amino acids. The ends were cut back, 6 bases at V and 3 bases at J, with 13 bases in the middle. The CDR3 nucleotides read TGTGCCTGCCAGGGAGTCGAGACAGATACGCAGTATTTT. It yields the protein CACQGVETDTQYF. The whole variable domain, remainder taken from reference TRBV30 and TRBJ2-3, is SQTIHQWPATLVQPVGSPLSLECTVEGTSNPNLYWYRQAAGRGLQLLFYSVGIGQISSEVPQNLSASRPQDRQFILSSKKLLLSDSGFYLCACQGVETDTQYFGPGTRLTVL.

Concerning this clonotype itself: The CDR3 carries no conserved terminal phenylalanine or tryptophan, so it likely arises from a read error. Because the CDR3's place on the DNA is in doubt, the DNA is left out and the CDR3 is given as listed by TCRdb. J is TRBJ2-3 and V is TRBV11-2. The CDR3 is 13 residues long, ends included. Germline assignment: CDR1 SGHAT and CDR2 FQNNGV. CDR3 amino acids: CASSLDLTDTRYS.

This clonotype was detected many times. V and J are TRBV7-9 and TRBJ1-3; D not resolved. The CDR3 runs to 12 residues. CDR1 and CDR2 (germline): SEHNR, FQNEAQ (reference sequence). V gave up 5 bases and J gave up 2 bases, with 4 bases separating them. The CDR3 nucleotides are TGTGCCAGCAGCCCAGCTGGAAACACCATATATTTT. Amino acids: CASSPAGNTIYF. The entire variable domain, with the rest obtained from reference TRBV7-9 and TRBJ1-3, is as follows: DTGVSQNPRHKITKRGQNVTFRCDPISEHNRLYWYRQTLGQGPEFLTYFQNEAQLEKSRLLSDRFSAERPKGSFSTLEIQRTEQGDSAMYLCASSPAGNTIYFGEGSWLTVV.

There are many counts of this clonotype. This rearrangement joins TRBV7-3 to TRBJ2-1; D is undetermined. There are 13 residues in the CDR3. Germline V gene lookup returns CDR1 SGHTA and CDR2 FQGTGA. The ends were cut back, 0 bases at V and 13 bases at J, with 13 bases in the middle. The CDR3 DNA follows: TGTGCCAGCAGCTTAACGACGGAACAACCTCAGTTCTTC. Its translation: CASSLTTEQPQFF. Together with reference TRBV7-3 and TRBJ2-1, the CDR3 gives the full variable domain: GAGVSQTPSNKVTEKGKYVELRCDPISGHTALYWYRQSLGQGPEFLIYFQGTGAADDSGLPNDRFFAVRPEGSVSTLKIQRTERGDSAVYLCASSLTTEQPQFFGPGTRLTVL.

Comments on this clonotype: Since a much larger clone is just one base distant, this may be a read error. This chain joins TRBV11-2 and TRBJ2-6; D not resolved. V lost 5 bases to trimming and J lost 2 bases, with 7 bases between them. Germline loops: CDR1 SGHAT, CDR2 FQNNGV. CDR3 length equals 14 residues. The CDR3 DNA reads as TGTGCCAGCAGCGGGGAAGCTGGGGCCAACGTCCTGACTTTC. Amino acid sequence: CASSGEAGANVLTF.

A remark on this clonotype: This likely came from a read error, as a far larger clone is one base away. The genes are TRBV6-2 or TRBV6-3 and TRBJ2-1, with D perhaps TRBD1 (6 bases). The CDR3 extends over 12 amino acids. In germline, CDR1 is MNHEY, CDR2 SVGEGT. CDR3 sequence (DNA): TGTGCCAGCAGTAGGGGGAAGGAGGAGCAGTTGTTC. The encoded protein is CASSRGKEEQLF.